This TCR beta chain originates from a study of cytomegalovirus exposure and HLA in healthy donors. Whole-study context: A subsequent analysis reported that the 120 or so validation repertoires were produced on the same platform that had also been used for the 600 to 800 first-cohort repertoires.

Trimming removed 5 bases from V and 5 bases from J; junction bases left unmatched: 2. CDR3 length: 12 amino acids. Germline V CDR1 and CDR2: LNHDA, SQIVND (reference sequence). The donors were part of the validation cohort of 100 to 150 subjects. That cohort was separate from the first cohort, which comprised roughly 670 subjects. Using immunoSEQ multiplex PCR, the repertoire was profiled, and TCRdb retains in-frame clones only, with some absent. This table has about 64,000 clones, around nine tenths appearing once. The TCR comes from a woman aged 18-29 years in good health and CMV-seronegative. Sequencing used PBMCs. The chain recombines TRBV19 with TRBJ2-7, with 8 nucleotides matching TRBD1. CDR3: CASSDRGNEQYF. CDR3 nucleotides: TGTGCCAGTAGTGACAGGGGCAACGAGCAGTACTTC. The full variable domain, completed using reference TRBV19 and TRBJ2-7, is DGGITQSPKYLFRKEGQNVTLSCEQNLNHDAMYWYRQDPGQGLRLIYYSQIVNDFQKGDIAEGYSVSREKKESFPLTVTSAQKNPTAFYLCASSDRGNEQYFGPGTRLTVT.